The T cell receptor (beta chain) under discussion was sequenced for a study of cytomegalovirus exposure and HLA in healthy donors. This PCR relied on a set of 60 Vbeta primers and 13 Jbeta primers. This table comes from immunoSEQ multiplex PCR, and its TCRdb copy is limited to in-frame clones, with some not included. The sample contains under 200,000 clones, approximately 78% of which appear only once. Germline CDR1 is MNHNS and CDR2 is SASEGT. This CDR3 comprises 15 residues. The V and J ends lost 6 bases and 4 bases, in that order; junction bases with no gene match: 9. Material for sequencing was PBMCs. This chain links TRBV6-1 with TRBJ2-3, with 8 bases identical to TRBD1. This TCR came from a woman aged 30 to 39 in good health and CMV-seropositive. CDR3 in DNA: TGTGCCAGCAGGGAGATCCAGGGGGCTCCAGATACGCAGTATTTT. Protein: CASREIQGAPDTQYF.